The 13 T cell receptor beta chains below come from one sample, sequenced in a study of cytomegalovirus exposure and HLA in healthy donors. PCR used 60 Vbeta primers and 13 Jbeta primers. Method: immunoSEQ multiplex PCR; TCRdb's copy keeps in-frame clones and lacks some. The table has over 150,000 clones, about 69% seen once. Sequenced: PBMCs. The source of these receptors is a male donor in good health and CMV-seronegative.

In the case of this clone: Different DNA sequences within this sample yield the same CDR3. The chain carries TRBV7-2 and TRBJ1-5; D remains ambiguous. This CDR3 region has 13 residues. V was trimmed by 1 base and J by 4 bases, leaving 5 bases between them. CDR1 is SGHTA and CDR2 is FQGNSA in the germline V gene. The CDR3 nucleotides read TGTGCCAGCAGCTTAGACAGAAATCAGCCCCAGCATTTT. This sequence encodes CASSLDRNQPQHF.

This sequence joins TRBV23-1 and TRBJ1-4; D unclear. TRBV23-1 is an ORF, with its function uncertain. Trimming shortened V by 0 bases and J by 7 bases, and 18 bases separated the two germline ends. The CDR3 length is 17 residues. The CDR3 DNA reads as TGCGCCAGCAGTCAATCTGAGACAAACCAACTGGGTGAAAAACTGTTTTTT. Protein: CASSQSETNQLGEKLFF.

This rearrangement joins TRBV28 to TRBJ1-5, with a possible D match to TRBD1 (5 bases). The V gene's germline CDR1 is MDHEN and CDR2 SYDVKM. Trimming pared 0 bases from V and 6 bases from J, leaving 12 bases between. CDR3 length equals 15 residues. The CDR3, as DNA: TGTGCCAGCAGTTTATGGCAGGGAGGAAGTCAGCCCCAGCATTTT. Protein product: CASSLWQGGSQPQHF.

This chain joins TRBV18 and TRBJ1-2; TRBD1 matches at 7 bases. CDR3 size: 17 residues. Germline trimming cut 0 bases from V and 8 bases from J; bases unmatched to any gene: 15. The germline gives CDR1 KGHSH, CDR2 LQKENI. The CDR3 protein is CASSPPGLRTRGQGYTF. The CDR3 DNA reads as TGTGCCAGCTCACCACCGGGGCTGAGGACCCGGGGACAGGGCTACACCTTC.

The rearrangement uses TRBV6-6 and TRBJ2-1; 9 nucleotides match TRBD2. Germline CDR1 MNHNY, CDR2 SVGAGI (reference sequence). Trimming cost V 5 bases and J 2 bases; bases outside gene matches: 4. This CDR3 has 15 residues. DNA of the CDR3: TGTGCCAGCAGTCCTAGCGGGGAAACCTACAATGAGCAGTTCTTC. This encodes CASSPSGETYNEQFF.

This clone appeared a few times. The V and J genes are TRBV4-1 and TRBJ2-7; a possible D gene is TRBD1 (6 bases). Trimming left V 2 bases short and J 3 bases short, with 8 bases between. The CDR3 length is 13 residues. Per the germline V gene, CDR1 is MGHRA and CDR2 is YSYEKL. In DNA, the CDR3 is TGCGCCAGCAGCCAACAACAGGGCTACGAGCAGTACTTC. Protein product: CASSQQQGYEQYF.

This clone showed up just once. The rearrangement links TRBV19 to TRBJ1-1, with 7 nucleotides matching TRBD1. Germline trimming cut 5 bases from V and 1 base from J; bases unmatched to any gene: 13. Per germline, CDR1 LNHDA and CDR2 SQIVND (reference sequence). CDR3 size: 17 residues. The CDR3 region is CASSLGQVIWQNTEAFF. Here the CDR3 DNA reads TGTGCCAGTAGTCTCGGACAGGTCATTTGGCAGAACACTGAAGCTTTCTTT.

The CDR3 bases are TGCGCCAGCAGCTTAATAGGGGGCCATCAGCCCCAGCATTTT. It encodes CASSLIGGHQPQHF. V gene TRBV5-1 combines with J gene TRBJ1-5; 7 bases are shared with TRBD1. Trimming at V came to 2 bases and at J to 5 bases, leaving 4 bases not matched to a gene. The germline CDR1 and CDR2 sequences are SGHRS and YFSETQ. CDR3 length equals 14 residues.

The chain couples TRBV28 to TRBJ2-1; TRBD1 matches 9 bases. The V and J ends lost 0 bases and 5 bases, in that order; junction bases with no gene match: 2. The CDR3 has 15 amino acids. Germline CDR1 reads MDHEN; CDR2 reads SYDVKM. As DNA, the CDR3 is TGTGCCAGCAGTTTATGGACAGGGGGACACAATGAGCAGTTCTTC. This sequence encodes CASSLWTGGHNEQFF.

V is TRBV2 and J is TRBJ1-1; a possible D gene is TRBD1 (5 bases). Deletions cut 7 bases from V and 3 bases from J, with 12 bases between. The CDR3 is 13 residues long. In germline, CDR1 is SNHLY, CDR2 FYNNEI. This CDR3 is CASNQGGDTEAFF. CDR3 DNA: TGTGCCAGCAACCAGGGAGGGGACACTGAAGCTTTCTTT.

This clone occurred a few times. The chain combines TRBV25-1 with TRBJ2-6; D is uncertain. Germline assignment: CDR1 MGHDK and CDR2 SYGVNS. Trimming took 3 bases from V and 0 from J, leaving 12 bases between them. The CDR3 runs 17 residues. CDR3 region: CASSDRSSVSGANVLTF. CDR3 in DNA: TGTGCCAGCAGTGACCGGTCTTCCGTCTCTGGGGCCAACGTCCTGACTTTC.

The gene calls are TRBV7-2 and TRBJ1-1; 9 bases match TRBD1. The CDR3 runs to 16 residues. Trimming removed 5 bases from V and 1 base from J; junction bases left unmatched: 8. CDR1 is SGHTA and CDR2 is FQGNSA in the germline V gene. The CDR3: CASSPPTGGPNTEAFF. CDR3 DNA sequence: TGTGCCAGCAGCCCGCCGACAGGGGGGCCGAACACTGAAGCTTTCTTT.

V is TRBV9 and J is TRBJ2-7; TRBD2 might be the D (7 bases). Per the germline V gene, CDR1 is SGDLS and CDR2 is YYNGEE. The CDR3 is made up of 16 amino acids. V lost 0 bases to trimming and J lost 0 bases, with 13 bases between them. CDR3 nucleotides: TGTGCCAGCAGCGTAGAAGGGGGGGGAAGCTCCTACGAGCAGTACTTC. Translation: CASSVEGGGSSYEQYF. The full variable domain, with the rest looked up from reference TRBV9 and TRBJ2-7, is DSGVTQTPKHLITATGQRVTLRCSPRSGDLSVYWYQQSLDQGLQFLIQYYNGEERAKGNILERFSAQQFPDLHSELNLSSLELGDSALYFCASSVEGGGSSYEQYFGPGTRLTVT.